The rows below give T cell receptor beta chains drawn from one sample of a study of blood T cell repertoires in COVID-19. The method was immunoSEQ multiplex PCR; TCRdb's version includes in-frame clones alone and lacks a portion of them. The sample carries over 250,000 clones, 80% to 90% recorded once. What was sequenced was PBMCs or T cells enriched from blood (not recorded which). The receptor source for this set is a young woman who had recovered from COVID-19. Both conserved end residues are part of each CDR3. Fields, in order: clone size, V gene, J gene, D gene, CDR3 protein, CDR3 DNA. A D gene is named only where the DNA matches it firmly. Part of the rows lack a size; the others show once, few, many or a class for expanded clones.

clone size: once; V gene: TRBV28; J gene: TRBJ1-6; D gene: .; CDR3 protein: CASSFRQAISPLHF; CDR3 DNA: TGTGCCAGCAGTTTCCGACAGGCGATTTCACCCCTCCACTTT
clone size: .; V gene: TRBV5-1; J gene: TRBJ1-1; D gene: .; CDR3 protein: CASSLAGTLEGTEAFF; CDR3 DNA: TGCGCCAGCAGCTTGGCCGGGACGTTGGAGGGCACTGAAGCTTTCTTT
clone size: .; V gene: TRBV9; J gene: TRBJ1-6; D gene: .; CDR3 protein: CASSEAMGLNSPLHF; CDR3 DNA: TGTGCCAGCAGCGAGGCAATGGGGCTTAATTCACCCCTCCACTTT
clone size: .; V gene: TRBV3-1/TRBV3-2; J gene: TRBJ1-5; D gene: .; CDR3 protein: CASSQSGDKPQHF; CDR3 DNA: TGTGCCAGCAGCCAATCCGGTGATAAGCCCCAGCATTTT
clone size: .; V gene: TRBV3-1/TRBV3-2; J gene: TRBJ2-2; D gene: TRBD1; CDR3 protein: CASSQGTGPTGELFF; CDR3 DNA: TGTGCCAGCAGCCAAGGGACAGGGCCTACCGGGGAGCTGTTTTTT
clone size: .; V gene: TRBV30; J gene: TRBJ1-2; D gene: .; CDR3 protein: CAWGYRATYGYTF; CDR3 DNA: TGTGCCTGGGGGTACAGGGCAACCTATGGCTACACCTTC
clone size: .; V gene: TRBV15; J gene: TRBJ1-5; D gene: .; CDR3 protein: CATSRGEGDRQRPQHF; CDR3 DNA: TGTGCCACCAGCAGAGGGGAGGGGGATCGACAAAGGCCCCAGCATTTT
clone size: once; V gene: TRBV6-4; J gene: TRBJ2-1; D gene: TRBD2; CDR3 protein: CASSSGVSSYNEQFF; CDR3 DNA: TGTGCCAGCAGTAGCGGGGTAAGCTCCTACAATGAGCAGTTCTTC
clone size: .; V gene: TRBV11-2; J gene: TRBJ1-2; D gene: TRBD1; CDR3 protein: CASSLAKDRGKYGYTF; CDR3 DNA: TGTGCCAGCAGCTTAGCCAAAGACAGGGGAAAGTATGGCTACACCTTC
clone size: .; V gene: TRBV19; J gene: TRBJ2-3; D gene: .; CDR3 protein: CASSNRGGTDTQYF; CDR3 DNA: TGTGCCAGTAGTAATCGCGGGGGCACAGATACGCAGTATTTT
clone size: .; V gene: TRBV4-1; J gene: TRBJ1-6; D gene: TRBD1; CDR3 protein: CASSQKGQGDSPLHF; CDR3 DNA: TGCGCCAGCAGCCAGAAGGGACAGGGGGATTCACCCCTCCACTTT
clone size: .; V gene: TRBV21-1; J gene: TRBJ2-1; D gene: .; CDR3 protein: CASSNFSGNEQFF; CDR3 DNA: TGTGCCAGCAGCAATTTCAGCGGAAATGAGCAGTTCTTC
clone size: .; V gene: TRBV29-1; J gene: TRBJ1-2; D gene: TRBD1; CDR3 protein: CSVEERDRVSWGIYGYTF; CDR3 DNA: TGCAGCGTTGAAGAGCGGGACAGGGTTTCGTGGGGAATCTATGGCTACACCTTC
clone size: .; V gene: TRBV12-3/TRBV12-4; J gene: TRBJ1-5; D gene: .; CDR3 protein: CASSLAGARPQHF; CDR3 DNA: TGTGCCAGCAGTTTAGCGGGGGCGAGGCCCCAGCATTTT
clone size: .; V gene: TRBV6-5; J gene: TRBJ2-3; D gene: TRBD2; CDR3 protein: CASRLGAGGTDTQYF; CDR3 DNA: TGTGCCAGCAGGCTCGGGGCGGGGGGCACAGATACGCAGTATTTT
clone size: .; V gene: TRBV19; J gene: TRBJ1-2; D gene: .; CDR3 protein: CASSITGTTNYGYTF; CDR3 DNA: TGTGCCAGTAGTATTACCGGGACAACAAACTATGGCTACACCTTC
clone size: .; V gene: TRBV20-1; J gene: TRBJ2-7; D gene: .; CDR3 protein: CSAPYSTSQYF; CDR3 DNA: TGCAGTGCTCCATACAGTACCTCGCAGTACTTC
clone size: once; V gene: TRBV7-3; J gene: TRBJ1-6; D gene: .; CDR3 protein: CASSLTPTGYSPLHF; CDR3 DNA: TGTGCCAGCAGCTTAACGCCGACAGGATATTCACCCCTCCACTTT
clone size: .; V gene: TRBV12-3/TRBV12-4; J gene: TRBJ1-5; D gene: .; CDR3 protein: CASSSNRVQPQHF; CDR3 DNA: TGTGCCAGCAGCTCCAACAGGGTCCAGCCCCAGCATTTT
clone size: .; V gene: TRBV6-4; J gene: TRBJ1-5; D gene: TRBD1; CDR3 protein: CASSALREGRLQGAHQPQHF; CDR3 DNA: TGTGCCAGCAGTGCTCTTCGGGAGGGGCGACTACAGGGGGCCCATCAGCCCCAGCATTTT
clone size: few; V gene: TRBV7-8; J gene: TRBJ2-5; D gene: .; CDR3 protein: CASSLERLGTQYF; CDR3 DNA: TGTGCCAGCAGCTTAGAGAGGTTGGGGACCCAGTACTTC
clone size: .; V gene: TRBV19; J gene: TRBJ2-5; D gene: TRBD2; CDR3 protein: CASSSGPGLLQETQYF; CDR3 DNA: TGTGCCAGTAGTAGTGGGCCGGGACTACTACAAGAGACCCAGTACTTC
clone size: .; V gene: TRBV6-2/TRBV6-3; J gene: TRBJ2-7; D gene: TRBD1; CDR3 protein: CASRYRGPEQYF; CDR3 DNA: TGTGCCAGCAGGTACAGGGGGCCCGAGCAGTACTTC
clone size: .; V gene: TRBV5-5; J gene: TRBJ2-7; D gene: TRBD1; CDR3 protein: CASSPVAGQVNEQYF; CDR3 DNA: TGTGCCAGCAGCCCGGTTGCGGGACAGGTCAACGAGCAGTACTTC
clone size: .; V gene: TRBV29-1; J gene: TRBJ1-1; D gene: .; CDR3 protein: CSVDLRGTEAFF; CDR3 DNA: TGCAGCGTTGATCTGAGAGGCACTGAAGCTTTCTTT
clone size: .; V gene: TRBV7-9; J gene: TRBJ1-2; D gene: TRBD1; CDR3 protein: CASSLVGTGTGYTF; CDR3 DNA: TGTGCCAGCAGCTTAGTTGGGACAGGGACTGGCTACACCTTC
clone size: .; V gene: TRBV5-1; J gene: TRBJ1-1; D gene: TRBD1; CDR3 protein: CASSSVQGMNTEAFF; CDR3 DNA: TGCGCCAGCAGCAGCGTACAGGGGATGAACACTGAAGCTTTCTTT
clone size: once; V gene: TRBV7-9; J gene: TRBJ1-4; D gene: TRBD1; CDR3 protein: CASSMPGTGGEKLFF; CDR3 DNA: TGTGCCAGCAGCATGCCCGGGACAGGGGGTGAAAAACTGTTTTTT
clone size: .; V gene: TRBV10-2; J gene: TRBJ2-3; D gene: .; CDR3 protein: CASSVGGPTDTQYF; CDR3 DNA: TGCGCCAGCAGTGTTGGGGGCCCGACAGATACGCAGTATTTT
clone size: .; V gene: TRBV11-3; J gene: TRBJ1-1; D gene: .; CDR3 protein: CASSSEGPDTEAFF; CDR3 DNA: TGTGCCAGCAGCTCCGAGGGCCCTGACACTGAAGCTTTCTTT
clone size: .; V gene: TRBV11-3; J gene: TRBJ1-5; D gene: .; CDR3 protein: CASSRENQPQHF; CDR3 DNA: TGTGCCAGCAGCCGAGAAAATCAGCCCCAGCATTTT
clone size: .; V gene: TRBV6-2/TRBV6-3; J gene: TRBJ1-1; D gene: .; CDR3 protein: CASSYSLGGGTEAFF; CDR3 DNA: TGTGCCAGCAGTTACTCCCTGGGGGGGGGCACTGAAGCTTTCTTT
clone size: .; V gene: TRBV19; J gene: TRBJ2-1; D gene: .; CDR3 protein: CASSFPGNNEQFF; CDR3 DNA: TGTGCCAGTAGTTTCCCGGGGAACAATGAGCAGTTCTTC
clone size: .; V gene: TRBV19; J gene: TRBJ1-5; D gene: .; CDR3 protein: CAGGWGFGSNQPQHF; CDR3 DNA: TGTGCCGGGGGGTGGGGCTTTGGTAGCAATCAGCCCCAGCATTTT